This TCR beta chain comes out of a study of blood T cell repertoires in COVID-19. Overall study context: From T cells, B-cell-depleted T cells, or PBMCs came the material, which was cDNA or gDNA.

The V and J ends lost 1 base and 1 base respectively, with 10 bases between them. Germline CDR1 SGHAT, CDR2 FQNNGV. CDR3 length: 15 amino acids. Repertoires were generated with immunoSEQ multiplex PCR, while TCRdb's copy carries only in-frame clones and drops some. The table lists roughly 520,000 clones, 70% to 90% of them singletons. This study enrolled people aged 18 to 89 from under 25 US geographic areas. Each recovered donor of Cohort 3 presented with two negative PCRs, clearance, or symptom resolution. The V call is TRBV11-2, the J call TRBJ1-2; D remains unclear. The clonotype was recovered from a middle-aged woman who had recovered from COVID-19. Material: PBMCs or T cells enriched from blood (not recorded which). CDR3 in amino acids: CASSLGRPVNYGYTF. The DNA of the CDR3 is TGTGCCAGCAGCTTAGGCCGTCCAGTTAACTATGGCTACACCTTC. The variable domain in full, completed from reference TRBV11-2 and TRBJ1-2, reads EAGVAQSPRYKIIEKRQSVAFWCNPISGHATLYWYQQILGQGPKLLIQFQNNGVVDDSQLPKDRFSAERLKGVDSTLKIQPAKLEDSAVYLCASSLGRPVNYGYTFGSGTRLTVV.